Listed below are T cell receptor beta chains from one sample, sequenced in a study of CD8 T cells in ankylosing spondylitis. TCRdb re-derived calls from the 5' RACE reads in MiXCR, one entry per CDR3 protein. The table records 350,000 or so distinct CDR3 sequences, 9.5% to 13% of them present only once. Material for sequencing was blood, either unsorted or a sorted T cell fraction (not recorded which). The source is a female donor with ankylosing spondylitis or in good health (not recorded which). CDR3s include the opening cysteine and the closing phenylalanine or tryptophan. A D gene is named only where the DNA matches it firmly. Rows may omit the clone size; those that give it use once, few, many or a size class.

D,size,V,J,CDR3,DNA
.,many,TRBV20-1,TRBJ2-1,CSAGERAYNEQFF,TGCAGTGCGGGAGAAAGAGCCTACAATGAGCAGTTCTTC
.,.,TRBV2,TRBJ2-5,CASISAGLGGETQYF,TGTGCCAGCATAAGCGCGGGTCTTGGTGGGGAGACCCAGTACTTC
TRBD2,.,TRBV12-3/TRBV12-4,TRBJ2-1,CASSPGRLAPYNEQFF,TGTGCCAGCAGCCCTGGCCGACTAGCACCTTACAATGAGCAGTTCTTC
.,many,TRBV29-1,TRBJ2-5,CSVLPNQETQYF,TGCAGCGTTCTACCGAACCAAGAGACCCAGTACTTC
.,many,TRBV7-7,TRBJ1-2,CASTIQIPHYGYTF,TGTGCTAGCACGATCCAGATCCCCCACTATGGCTACACCTTC
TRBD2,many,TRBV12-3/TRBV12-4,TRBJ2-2,CASTKAGVTGELFF,TGTGCCAGCACCAAAGCGGGGGTCACCGGGGAGCTGTTTTTT
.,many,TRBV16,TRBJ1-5,CASSQSRDNQPQHF,TGTGCCAGCAGCCAATCCAGGGACAATCAGCCCCAGCATTTT
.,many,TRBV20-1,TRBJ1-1,CSASPIGTSLNTEAFF,TGCAGTGCTAGTCCCATAGGGACCTCTTTGAACACTGAAGCTTTCTTT
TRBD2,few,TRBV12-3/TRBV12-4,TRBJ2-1,CASSLGAGARGEQFF,TGTGCCAGCAGTTTAGGGGCGGGAGCCAGAGGTGAGCAGTTCTTC
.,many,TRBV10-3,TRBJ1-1,CAISERAMNTEAFF,TGTGCCATCAGTGAAAGGGCAATGAACACTGAAGCTTTCTTT
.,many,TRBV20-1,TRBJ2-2,CSARDQSRTGELFF,TGCAGTGCTAGGGACCAATCAAGAACCGGGGAGCTGTTTTTT
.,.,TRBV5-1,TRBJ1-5,CASSLVGRGDQPQHF,TGCGCCAGCAGCTTGGTGGGGAGAGGGGATCAGCCCCAGCATTTT
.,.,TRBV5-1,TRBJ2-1,CASSVGYREINNEQFF,TGCGCCAGCAGCGTTGGGTACAGGGAAATAAACAATGAGCAGTTCTTC
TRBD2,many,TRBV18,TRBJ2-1,CASSPRGVREQFF,TGTGCCAGCTCACCTCGGGGGGTACGTGAGCAGTTCTTC
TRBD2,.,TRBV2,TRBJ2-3,CASRGTSVDTQYF,TGTGCCAGCAGAGGGACTAGCGTAGATACGCAGTATTTT
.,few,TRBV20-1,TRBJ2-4,CSADGGLENIQYF,TGCAGTGCCGATGGGGGTCTGGAAAACATTCAGTACTTC
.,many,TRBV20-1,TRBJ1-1,CSANSISDRNTEAFF,TGCAGTGCTAACTCTATATCGGACAGGAACACTGAAGCTTTCTTT
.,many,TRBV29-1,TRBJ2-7,CSVEEKSYEQYF,TGCAGCGTTGAAGAGAAAAGCTACGAGCAGTACTTC
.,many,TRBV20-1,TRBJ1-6,CSASIMDGRTNSPLHF,TGCAGTGCTAGTATCATGGACGGACGGACGAATTCACCCCTCCACTTT
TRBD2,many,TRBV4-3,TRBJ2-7,CASSQDSGRSFGFLYEQYF,TGCGCCAGCAGCCAGGATAGCGGGAGAAGTTTCGGGTTCTTGTACGAGCAGTACTTC
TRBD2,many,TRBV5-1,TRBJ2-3,CASSLETSGGASYF,TGCGCCAGCAGCTTGGAGACTAGCGGGGGGGCATCGTATTTT
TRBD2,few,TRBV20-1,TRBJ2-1,CCARGGTGLAGGPSSYNEQFF,TGCTGTGCTAGAGGCGGGACTGGACTAGCGGGGGGCCCAAGCTCCTACAATGAGCAGTTCTTC
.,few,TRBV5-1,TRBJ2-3,CASSLVGSTDTQYF,TGCGCCAGCAGCTTGGTGGGAAGCACAGATACGCAGTATTTT
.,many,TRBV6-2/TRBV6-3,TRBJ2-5,CASSTQGNQETQYF,TGTGCCAGCAGTACACAGGGAAACCAAGAGACCCAGTACTTC
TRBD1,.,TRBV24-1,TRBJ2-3,CATSDHGTGKDTQYF,TGTGCCACCAGTGATCATGGGACAGGGAAAGATACGCAGTATTTT
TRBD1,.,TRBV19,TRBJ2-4,CASSMTGAGRYF,TGTGCCAGTAGTATGACAGGGGCTGGACGGTACTTC
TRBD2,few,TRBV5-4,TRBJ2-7,CASSLRTSGRYEQYF,TGTGCCAGCAGCTTAAGGACTAGCGGGAGATACGAGCAGTACTTC
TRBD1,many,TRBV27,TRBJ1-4,CASRRTGGSDEKLFF,TGTGCCAGCAGGCGGACAGGGGGCTCCGATGAAAAACTGTTTTTT
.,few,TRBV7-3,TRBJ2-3,CASSHTLETLDNADTQYF,TGTGCCAGCAGCCACACCCTGGAGACCCTGGACAACGCAGATACGCAGTATTTT
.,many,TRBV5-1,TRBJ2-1,CASSLGAGAHNEQFF,TGCGCCAGCAGCTTGGGTGCGGGGGCCCACAATGAGCAGTTCTTC
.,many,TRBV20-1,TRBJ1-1,CSARAPLGRANTEAFF,TGCAGTGCTAGAGCGCCCCTGGGCAGGGCGAACACTGAAGCTTTCTTT
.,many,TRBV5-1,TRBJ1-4,CASSLASLGVRNEKLFF,TGCGCCAGCAGCTTGGCCTCCCTCGGTGTTCGAAACGAAAAACTGTTTTTT
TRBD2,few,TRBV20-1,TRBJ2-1,CSARGKGLADSPIIREQFF,TGCAGTGCTAGAGGGAAGGGACTAGCGGATTCCCCCATAATTCGAGAGCAGTTCTTC
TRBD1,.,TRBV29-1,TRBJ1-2,CSVEDRTGGTYGYTF,TGCAGCGTTGAAGATCGGACAGGCGGCACCTATGGCTACACCTTC
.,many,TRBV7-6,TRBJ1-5,CASSVRVDQPQHF,TGTGCCAGCAGCGTCAGGGTTGATCAGCCCCAGCATTTT
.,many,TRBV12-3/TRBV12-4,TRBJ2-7,CASSVIGTPTYEQYF,TGTGCCAGCAGTGTGATCGGGACCCCCACCTACGAGCAGTACTTC
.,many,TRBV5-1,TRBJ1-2,CASSLAFEGNYGYTF,TGCGCCAGCAGCTTGGCTTTCGAGGGGAACTATGGCTACACCTTC
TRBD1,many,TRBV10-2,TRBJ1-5,CASRGGQGVNQPQHF,TGCGCCAGCAGAGGGGGACAGGGGGTAAATCAGCCCCAGCATTTT
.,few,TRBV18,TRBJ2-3,CASSPVVLLGTDTQYF,TGTGCCAGCTCACCAGTGGTTTTGCTCGGCACAGATACGCAGTATTTT
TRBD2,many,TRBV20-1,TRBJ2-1,CSAPQAGEAYNEQFF,TGCAGTGCCCCGCAGGCGGGGGAGGCCTACAATGAGCAGTTCTTC
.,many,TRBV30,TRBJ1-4,CAWSSDKGEKLFF,TGTGCCTGGAGTAGCGACAAGGGTGAAAAACTGTTTTTT
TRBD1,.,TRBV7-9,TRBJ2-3,CASSLEDRPKDTQYF,TGTGCCAGCAGCTTAGAGGACAGGCCAAAGGATACGCAGTATTTT
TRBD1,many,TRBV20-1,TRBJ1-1,CSAGTVNTEAFF,TGCAGTGCCGGGACAGTGAACACTGAAGCTTTCTTT
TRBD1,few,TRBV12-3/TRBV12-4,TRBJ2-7,CASTWGTGSPEQYF,TGTGCCAGCACCTGGGGGACAGGGTCTCCCGAGCAGTACTTC
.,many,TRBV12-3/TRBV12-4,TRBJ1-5,CASNPGRRLVGQPQHF,TGTGCCAGCAACCCCGGCAGAAGGTTGGTCGGTCAGCCCCAGCATTTT
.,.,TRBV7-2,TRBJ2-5,CASSLVARLYQETQYF,TGTGCCAGCAGCTTAGTTGCGCGCCTGTACCAAGAGACCCAGTACTTC
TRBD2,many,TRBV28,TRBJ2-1,CASRRLAGGLSSYNEQFF,TGTGCCAGCAGACGTCTAGCGGGGGGCCTGAGCTCCTACAATGAGCAGTTCTTC
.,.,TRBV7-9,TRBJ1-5,CASSLDRGDSNQPQHF,TGTGCCAGCAGCTTAGACCGCGGCGATAGCAATCAGCCCCAGCATTTT